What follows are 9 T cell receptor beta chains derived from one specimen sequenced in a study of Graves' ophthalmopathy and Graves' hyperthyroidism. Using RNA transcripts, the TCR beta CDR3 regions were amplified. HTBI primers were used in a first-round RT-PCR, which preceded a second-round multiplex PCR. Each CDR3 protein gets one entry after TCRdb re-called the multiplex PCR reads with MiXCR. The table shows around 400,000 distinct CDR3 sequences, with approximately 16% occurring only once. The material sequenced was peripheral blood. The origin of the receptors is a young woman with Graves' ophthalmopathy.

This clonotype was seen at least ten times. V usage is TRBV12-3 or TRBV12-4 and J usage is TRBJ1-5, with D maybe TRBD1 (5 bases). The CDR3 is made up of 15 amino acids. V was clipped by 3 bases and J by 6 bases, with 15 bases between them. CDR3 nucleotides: TGTGCCAGCAGTTTTCACTCAGGGATCGGTCAGCCCCAGCATTTT. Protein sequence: CASSFHSGIGQPQHF.

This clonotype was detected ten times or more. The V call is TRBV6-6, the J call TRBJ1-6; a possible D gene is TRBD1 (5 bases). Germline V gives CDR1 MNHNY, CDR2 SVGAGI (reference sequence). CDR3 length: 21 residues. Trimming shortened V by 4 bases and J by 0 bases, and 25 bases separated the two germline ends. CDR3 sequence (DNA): TGTGCCAGCAGTTTTTCCGTGACTGAGAGCGGGACTAGCTCCTATAATTCACCCCTCCACTTT. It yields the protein CASSFSVTESGTSSYNSPLHF.

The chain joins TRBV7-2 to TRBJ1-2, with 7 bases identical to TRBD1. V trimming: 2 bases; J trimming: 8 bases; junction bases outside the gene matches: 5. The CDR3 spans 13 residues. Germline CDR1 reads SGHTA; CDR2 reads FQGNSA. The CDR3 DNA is TGTGCCAGCAGCTTAACAGGGGCTGGCGGCTACACCTTC. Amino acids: CASSLTGAGGYTF.

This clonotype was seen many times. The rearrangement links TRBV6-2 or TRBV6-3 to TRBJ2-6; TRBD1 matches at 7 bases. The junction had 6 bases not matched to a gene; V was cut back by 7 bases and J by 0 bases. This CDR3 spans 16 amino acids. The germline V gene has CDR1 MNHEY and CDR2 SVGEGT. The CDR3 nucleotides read TGTGCCAGCACTTGGGACAGTAGCTCTGGGGCCAACGTCCTGACTTTC. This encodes CASTWDSSSGANVLTF.

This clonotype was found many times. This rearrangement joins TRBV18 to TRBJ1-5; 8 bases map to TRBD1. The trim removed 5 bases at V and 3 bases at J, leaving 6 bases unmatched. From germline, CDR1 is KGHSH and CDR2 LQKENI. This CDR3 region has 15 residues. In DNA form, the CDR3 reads TGTGCCAGCTCAACTGACAGGGGCCCCAATCAGCCCCAGCATTTT. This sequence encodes CASSTDRGPNQPQHF.

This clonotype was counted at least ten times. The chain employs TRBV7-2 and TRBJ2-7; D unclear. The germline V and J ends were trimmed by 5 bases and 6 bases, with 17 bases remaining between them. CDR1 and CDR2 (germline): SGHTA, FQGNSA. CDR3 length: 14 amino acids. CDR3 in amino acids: CASSPLRLGGEQYF. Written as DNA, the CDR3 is TGTGCCAGCAGCCCGCTCCGCTTAGGCGGCGAGCAGTACTTC.

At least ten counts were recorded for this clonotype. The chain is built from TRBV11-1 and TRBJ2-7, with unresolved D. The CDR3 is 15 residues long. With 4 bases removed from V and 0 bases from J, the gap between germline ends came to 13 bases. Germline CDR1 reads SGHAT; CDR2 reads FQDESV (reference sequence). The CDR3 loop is CASSSRHLTSYEQYF. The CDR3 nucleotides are TGTGCCAGCAGCTCGAGACACCTCACCTCCTACGAGCAGTACTTC.

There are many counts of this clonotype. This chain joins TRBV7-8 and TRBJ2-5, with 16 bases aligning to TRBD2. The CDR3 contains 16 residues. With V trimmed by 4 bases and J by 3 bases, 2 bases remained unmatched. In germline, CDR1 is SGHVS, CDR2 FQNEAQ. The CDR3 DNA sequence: TGTGCCAGCAGCTCGGGACTAGCGGGGGGGAAAGAGACCCAGTACTTC. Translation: CASSSGLAGGKETQYF.

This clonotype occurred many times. CDR3 in DNA: TGTGCCAGCACGCGGACAGGGGCGACAAACACCATATATTTT. Amino acids: CASTRTGATNTIYF. The chain couples TRBV19 to TRBJ1-3, with 9 bases aligning to TRBD1. Trimming removed 9 bases from V and 6 bases from J; junction bases left unmatched: 9. This CDR3 comprises 14 residues. Germline CDR1 reads LNHDA; CDR2 reads SQIVND (reference sequence).